This TCR beta chain was profiled in a study of human T cells and chemical hapten exposure. V was cut by 4 bases and J by 3 bases, with 16 bases left in between. This CDR3 is built from 15 residues. From germline, CDR1 is SGHTA and CDR2 FQGNSA. Time point of the sample: patch test 3, about 24 weeks after DPC sensitization. The treatment denotes: therapeutic diphenylcyclopropenone sensitization with weekly scalp DPC. Each CDR3 protein is one row after TCRdb ran MiXCR on the RACE reads. The sample includes about 90,000 distinct CDR3 sequences, under 13% seen only once; the top ten take about 0.95%. In this sample, this clonotype turned up a few times.

Sample: whole blood, taken in connection with sensitization to the hapten diphenylcyclopropenone (DPC). This receptor was taken from a woman aged 25 to 39 with alopecia areata. Some clones in this sample may be carry-over from other donors' samples. V usage is TRBV7-2 and J usage is TRBJ2-7; D is possibly TRBD2 (7 bases). DNA of the CDR3: TGTGCCAGCAGCTGGGGGGGCGGACAGCTCTACGAGCAGTACTTC. As protein: CASSWGGGQLYEQYF.